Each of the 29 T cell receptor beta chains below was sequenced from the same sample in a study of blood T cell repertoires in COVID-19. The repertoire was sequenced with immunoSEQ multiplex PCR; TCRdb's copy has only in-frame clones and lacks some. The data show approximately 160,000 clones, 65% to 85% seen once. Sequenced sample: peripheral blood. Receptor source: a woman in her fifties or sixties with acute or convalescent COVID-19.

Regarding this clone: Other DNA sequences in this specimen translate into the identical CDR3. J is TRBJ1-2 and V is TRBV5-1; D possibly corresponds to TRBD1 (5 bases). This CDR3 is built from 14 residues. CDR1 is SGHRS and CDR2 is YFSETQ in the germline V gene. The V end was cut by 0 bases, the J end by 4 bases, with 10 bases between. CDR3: CASSLDQGGYGYTF. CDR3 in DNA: TGCGCCAGCAGCTTGGACCAGGGTGGCTATGGCTACACCTTC.

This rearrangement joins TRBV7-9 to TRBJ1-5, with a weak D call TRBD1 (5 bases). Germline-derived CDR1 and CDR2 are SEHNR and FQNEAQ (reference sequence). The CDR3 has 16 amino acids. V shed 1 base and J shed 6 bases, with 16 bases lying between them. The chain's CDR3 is CASSLVTGGGSQPQHF. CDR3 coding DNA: TGTGCCAGCAGCTTAGTTACGGGGGGAGGAAGTCAGCCCCAGCATTTT.

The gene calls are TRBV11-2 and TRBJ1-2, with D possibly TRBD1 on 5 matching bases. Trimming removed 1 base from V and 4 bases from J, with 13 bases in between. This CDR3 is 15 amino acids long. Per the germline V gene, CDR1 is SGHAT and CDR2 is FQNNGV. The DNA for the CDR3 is TGTGCCAGCAGCTTAGCCGGGGGATTTAGCTATGGCTACACCTTC. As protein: CASSLAGGFSYGYTF.

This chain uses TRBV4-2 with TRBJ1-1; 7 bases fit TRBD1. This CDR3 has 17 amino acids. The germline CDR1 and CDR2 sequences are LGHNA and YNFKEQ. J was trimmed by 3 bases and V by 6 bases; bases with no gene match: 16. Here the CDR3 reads CASRPGPPGGADTEAFF. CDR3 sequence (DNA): TGTGCCAGCAGGCCGGGCCCACCAGGGGGAGCTGACACTGAAGCTTTCTTT.

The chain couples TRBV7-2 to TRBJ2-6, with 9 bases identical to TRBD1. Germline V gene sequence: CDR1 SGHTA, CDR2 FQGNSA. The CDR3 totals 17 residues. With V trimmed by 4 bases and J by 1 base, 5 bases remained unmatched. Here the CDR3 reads CASSSPGQGSGANVLTF. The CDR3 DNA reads TGTGCCAGCAGCTCCCCGGGACAGGGTTCTGGGGCCAACGTCCTGACTTTC.

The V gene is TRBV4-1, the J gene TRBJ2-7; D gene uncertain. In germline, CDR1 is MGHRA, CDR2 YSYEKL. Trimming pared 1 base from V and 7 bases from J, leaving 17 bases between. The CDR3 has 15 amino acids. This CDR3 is CASSQGQELVWEQYF. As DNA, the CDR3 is TGCGCCAGCAGCCAAGGGCAGGAACTCGTCTGGGAGCAGTACTTC.

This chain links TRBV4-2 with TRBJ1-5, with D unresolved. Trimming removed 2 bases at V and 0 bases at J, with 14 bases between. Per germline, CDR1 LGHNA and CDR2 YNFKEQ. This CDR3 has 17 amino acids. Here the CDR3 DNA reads TGTGCCAGCAGCCAATTTTCCGGGATTAATAGCAATCAGCCCCAGCATTTT. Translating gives CASSQFSGINSNQPQHF.

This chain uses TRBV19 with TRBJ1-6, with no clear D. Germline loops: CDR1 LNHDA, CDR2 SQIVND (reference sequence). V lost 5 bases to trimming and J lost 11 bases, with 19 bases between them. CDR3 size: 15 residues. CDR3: CASSPQVNSETPLHF. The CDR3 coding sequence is TGTGCCAGTAGTCCCCAGGTAAACTCAGAAACACCCCTCCACTTT.

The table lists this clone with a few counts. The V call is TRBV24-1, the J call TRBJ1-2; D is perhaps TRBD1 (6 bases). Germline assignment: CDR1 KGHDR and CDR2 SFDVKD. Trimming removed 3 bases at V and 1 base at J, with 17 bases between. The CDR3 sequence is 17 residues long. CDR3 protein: CATSDPQQGVFNYGYTF. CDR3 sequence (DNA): TGTGCCACCAGTGATCCTCAACAGGGTGTTTTTAACTATGGCTACACCTTC.

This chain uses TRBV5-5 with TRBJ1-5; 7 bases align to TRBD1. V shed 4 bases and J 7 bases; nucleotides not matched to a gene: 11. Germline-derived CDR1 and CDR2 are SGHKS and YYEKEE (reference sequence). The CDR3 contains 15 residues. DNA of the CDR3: TGTGCCAGCAGCCCCAACTGGGGACAGAACCAGCCCCAGCATTTT. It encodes CASSPNWGQNQPQHF.

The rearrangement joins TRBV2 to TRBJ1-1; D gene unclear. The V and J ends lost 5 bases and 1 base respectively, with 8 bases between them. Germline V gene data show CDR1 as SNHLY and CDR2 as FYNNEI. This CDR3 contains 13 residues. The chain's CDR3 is CASSLGPNTEAFF. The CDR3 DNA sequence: TGTGCCAGCAGTCTTGGCCCGAACACTGAAGCTTTCTTT.

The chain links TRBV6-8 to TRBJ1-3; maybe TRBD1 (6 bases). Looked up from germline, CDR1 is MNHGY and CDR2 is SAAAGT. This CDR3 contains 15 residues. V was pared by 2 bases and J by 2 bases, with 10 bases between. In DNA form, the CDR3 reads TGTGCCAGCAGTTACCAGACAGGCCCTGGAAACACCATATATTTT. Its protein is CASSYQTGPGNTIYF.

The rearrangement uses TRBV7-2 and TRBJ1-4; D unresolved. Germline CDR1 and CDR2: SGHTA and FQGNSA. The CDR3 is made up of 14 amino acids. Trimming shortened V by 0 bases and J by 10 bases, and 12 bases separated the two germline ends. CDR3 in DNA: TGTGCCAGCAGCTTAGCGGGGAGGACGGGAAAACTGTTTTTT. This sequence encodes CASSLAGRTGKLFF.

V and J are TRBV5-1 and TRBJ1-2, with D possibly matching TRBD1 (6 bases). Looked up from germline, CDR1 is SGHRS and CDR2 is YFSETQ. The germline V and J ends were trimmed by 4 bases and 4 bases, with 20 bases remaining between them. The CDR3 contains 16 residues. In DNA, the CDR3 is TGCGCCAGCAGCCCCCTCACGGCGGGGGCCGGCTATGGCTACACCTTC. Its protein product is CASSPLTAGAGYGYTF.

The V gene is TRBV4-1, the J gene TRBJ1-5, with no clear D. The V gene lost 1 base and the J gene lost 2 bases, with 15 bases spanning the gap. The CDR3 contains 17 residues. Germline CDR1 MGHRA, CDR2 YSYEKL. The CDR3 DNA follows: TGCGCCAGCAGCCAAGTGGTATCGGGGAGCGGCAATCAGCCCCAGCATTTT. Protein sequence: CASSQVVSGSGNQPQHF.

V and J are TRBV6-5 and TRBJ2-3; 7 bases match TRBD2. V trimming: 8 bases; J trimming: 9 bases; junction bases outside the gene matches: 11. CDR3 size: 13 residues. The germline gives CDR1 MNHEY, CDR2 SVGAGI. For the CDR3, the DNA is TGTGCCAGCCGGGACTACGCCGGTCGCACGCAGTATTTT. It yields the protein CASRDYAGRTQYF.

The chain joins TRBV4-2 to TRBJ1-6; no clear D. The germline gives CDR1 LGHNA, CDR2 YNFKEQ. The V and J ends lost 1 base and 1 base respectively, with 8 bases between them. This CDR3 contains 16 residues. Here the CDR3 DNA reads TGTGCCAGCAGCCAAGTCGAGGGATCCTATAATTCACCCCTCCACTTT. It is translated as CASSQVEGSYNSPLHF.

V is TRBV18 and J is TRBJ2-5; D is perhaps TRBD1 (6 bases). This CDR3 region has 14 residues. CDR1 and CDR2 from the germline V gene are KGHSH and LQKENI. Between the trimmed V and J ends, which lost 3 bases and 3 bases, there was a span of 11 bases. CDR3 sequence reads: CASSPGHNKETQYF. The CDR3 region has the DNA TGTGCCAGCTCACCGGGACATAACAAAGAGACCCAGTACTTC.

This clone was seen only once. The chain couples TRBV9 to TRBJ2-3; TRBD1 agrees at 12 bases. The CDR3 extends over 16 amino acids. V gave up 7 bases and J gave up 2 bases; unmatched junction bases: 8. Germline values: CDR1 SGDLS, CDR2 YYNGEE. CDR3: CASARGQGAYTDTQYF. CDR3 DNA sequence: TGTGCCAGCGCTCGGGGACAGGGGGCGTACACAGATACGCAGTATTTT.

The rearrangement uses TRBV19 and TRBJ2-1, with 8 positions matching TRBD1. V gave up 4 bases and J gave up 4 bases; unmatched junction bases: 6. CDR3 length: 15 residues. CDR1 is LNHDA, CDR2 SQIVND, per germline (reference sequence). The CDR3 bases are TGTGCCAGTAGTACAGGGGGCGGCAGGTACAATGAGCAGTTCTTC. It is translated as CASSTGGGRYNEQFF. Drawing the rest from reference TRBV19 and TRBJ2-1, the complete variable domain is DGGITQSPKYLFRKEGQNVTLSCEQNLNHDAMYWYRQDPGQGLRLIYYSQIVNDFQKGDIAEGYSVSREKKESFPLTVTSAQKNPTAFYLCASSTGGGRYNEQFFGPGTRLTVL.

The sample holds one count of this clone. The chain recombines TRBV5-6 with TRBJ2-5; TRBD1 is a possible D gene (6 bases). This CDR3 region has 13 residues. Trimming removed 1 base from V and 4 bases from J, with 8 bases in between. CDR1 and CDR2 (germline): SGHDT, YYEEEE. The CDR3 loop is CASSLPRGETQYF. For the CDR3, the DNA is TGTGCCAGCAGCTTGCCCAGGGGAGAGACCCAGTACTTC.

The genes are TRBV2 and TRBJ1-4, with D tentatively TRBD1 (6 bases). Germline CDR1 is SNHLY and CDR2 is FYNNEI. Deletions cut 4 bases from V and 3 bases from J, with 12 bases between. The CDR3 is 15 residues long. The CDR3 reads CASSVRQVANEKLFF. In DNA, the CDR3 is TGTGCCAGCAGTGTCCGACAGGTAGCTAATGAAAAACTGTTTTTT. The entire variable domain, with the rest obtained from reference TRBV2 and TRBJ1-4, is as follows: EPEVTQTPSHQVTQMGQEVILRCVPISNHLYFYWYRQILGQKVEFLVSFYNNEISEKSEIFDDQFSVERPDGSNFTLKIRSTKLEDSAMYFCASSVRQVANEKLFFGSGTQLSVL.

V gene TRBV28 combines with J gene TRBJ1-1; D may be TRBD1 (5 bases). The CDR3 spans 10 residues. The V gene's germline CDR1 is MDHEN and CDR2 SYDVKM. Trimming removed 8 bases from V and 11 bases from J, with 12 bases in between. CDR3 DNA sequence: TGTGCCAGCCAGGGTCGCACGGCTTTCTTT. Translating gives CASQGRTAFF. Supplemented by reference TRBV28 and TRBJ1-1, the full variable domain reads DVKVTQSSRYLVKRTGEKVFLECVQDMDHENMFWYRQDPGLGLRLIYFSYDVKMKEKGDIPEGYSVSREKKERFSLILESASTNQTSMYLCASQGRTAFFGQGTRLTVV.

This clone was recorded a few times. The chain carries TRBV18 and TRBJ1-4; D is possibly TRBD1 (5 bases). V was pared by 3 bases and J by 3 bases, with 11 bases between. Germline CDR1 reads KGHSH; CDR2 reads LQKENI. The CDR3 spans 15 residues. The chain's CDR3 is CASSPTTRANEKLFF. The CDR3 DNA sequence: TGTGCCAGCTCACCTACGACCAGGGCTAATGAAAAACTGTTTTTT.

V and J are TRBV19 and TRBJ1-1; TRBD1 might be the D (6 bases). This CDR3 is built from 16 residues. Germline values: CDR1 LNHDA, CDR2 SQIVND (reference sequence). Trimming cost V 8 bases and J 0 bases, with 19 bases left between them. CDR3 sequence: CASRYLAGAVNTEAFF. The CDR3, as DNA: TGTGCCAGTCGTTATTTGGCGGGGGCTGTGAACACTGAAGCTTTCTTT.

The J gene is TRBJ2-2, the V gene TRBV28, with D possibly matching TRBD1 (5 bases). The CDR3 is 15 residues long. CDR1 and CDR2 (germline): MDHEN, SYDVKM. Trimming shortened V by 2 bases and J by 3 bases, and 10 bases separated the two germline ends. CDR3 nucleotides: TGTGCCAGCAGTTTAGCAGGGAAATACACCGGGGAGCTGTTTTTT. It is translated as CASSLAGKYTGELFF. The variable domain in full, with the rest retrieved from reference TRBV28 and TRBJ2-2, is DVKVTQSSRYLVKRTGEKVFLECVQDMDHENMFWYRQDPGLGLRLIYFSYDVKMKEKGDIPEGYSVSREKKERFSLILESASTNQTSMYLCASSLAGKYTGELFFGEGSRLTVL.

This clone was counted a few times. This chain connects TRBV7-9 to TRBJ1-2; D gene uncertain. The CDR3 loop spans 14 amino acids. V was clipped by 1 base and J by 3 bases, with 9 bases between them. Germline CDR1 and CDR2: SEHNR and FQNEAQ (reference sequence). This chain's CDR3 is CASSLVRVDYGYTF. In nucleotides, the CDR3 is TGTGCCAGCAGCTTAGTACGGGTAGACTATGGCTACACCTTC. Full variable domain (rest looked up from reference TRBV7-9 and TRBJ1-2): DTGVSQNPRHKITKRGQNVTFRCDPISEHNRLYWYRQTLGQGPEFLTYFQNEAQLEKSRLLSDRFSAERPKGSFSTLEIQRTEQGDSAMYLCASSLVRVDYGYTFGSGTRLTVV.

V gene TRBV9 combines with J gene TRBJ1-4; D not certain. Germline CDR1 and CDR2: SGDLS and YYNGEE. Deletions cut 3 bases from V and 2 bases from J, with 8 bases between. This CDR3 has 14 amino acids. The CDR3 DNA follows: TGTGCCAGCAGCGCGGACTATACTAATGAAAAACTGTTTTTT. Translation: CASSADYTNEKLFF.

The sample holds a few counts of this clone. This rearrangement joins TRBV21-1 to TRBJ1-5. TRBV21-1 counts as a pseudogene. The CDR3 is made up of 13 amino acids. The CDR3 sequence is CATWTGSNQPQHF. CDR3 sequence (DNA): TGTGCCACTTGGACGGGAAGCAATCAGCCCCAGCATTTT.